This T cell receptor beta chain was identified in a study of cytomegalovirus exposure and HLA in healthy donors. Findings and limits, study-wide: Indistinguishability led to the exclusion of some V segments, TRBV6-2 and TRBV6-3 included. Further analysis was carried out later, and it showed several of the most significant clusters appearing linked to common viral pathogens. It was reported that the classifier diagnosed cytomegalovirus status with high specificity and sensitivity in both the original and validation cohorts. The authors reported that TCR beta sequences could predict HLA-A and HLA-B alleles. These predictions were accurate for most subjects in the first cohort.

With respect to this clone: The antigen is unknown.

PCR employed 60 Vbeta and 13 Jbeta primers. Repertoires were generated with immunoSEQ multiplex PCR, while TCRdb's copy carries only in-frame clones and drops some. The sample records roughly 120,000 clones, over 70% being singletons. The V and J ends lost 1 base and 0 bases respectively, with 10 bases between them. Germline V gives CDR1 SGHVS, CDR2 FQNEAQ. This CDR3 has 15 amino acids. This clonotype was obtained from a woman in her thirties or forties in good health and CMV-seronegative. Sequencing was carried out using PBMCs. The chain joins TRBV7-8 to TRBJ2-7; possibly TRBD1 for D (6 bases). CDR3 nucleotide sequence: TGTGCCAGCAGCTTAGAGGCAGGGGTCTCCTACGAGCAGTACTTC. This translates into CASSLEAGVSYEQYF.